The clone carrying this T cell receptor beta chain was counted many times. This entry comes from a study of T cell repertoires in cytomegalovirus infection. This CDR3 contains 13 residues. The ends lost 1 base at V and 6 bases at J; junction bases unmatched: 2. CDR1 is SGHAT and CDR2 is FQNNGV in the germline V gene. One entry per CDR3 protein results from TCRdb running MiXCR on the reads. Of 560,000 or so distinct CDR3 sequences detected, 15% to 20% appear once; the ten largest clones hold about 24%. The gene calls are TRBV11-2 and TRBJ2-5; 7 bases match TRBD1. This clonotype was obtained from a human donor in good health (CMV status not recorded). Some clones in this sample may be carry-over from other donors' samples. Sequenced input: CD8+ T cells from PBMCs. The CDR3 DNA reads as TGTGCCAGCAGCTTAGGACAGGGAAAGACCCAGTACTTC. Its protein is CASSLGQGKTQYF.